The rows below give T cell receptor beta chains drawn from one sample of a study of shared clonotypes between healthy human individuals. Some clones are missing from TCRdb's copy, which holds only in-frame ones; the method was immunoSEQ multiplex PCR. The repertoire consists of roughly 500,000 clones, with 90% to 96% occurring once and the leading ten covering about 0.068%. The sequencing input was naive CD4+ T cells sorted from blood. These receptor sequences come from a woman in her twenties or thirties in good health. CDR3s include the opening cysteine and the closing phenylalanine or tryptophan. A D gene is named only where the DNA matches it firmly. Clone size is given for some rows only: seen once, a few or many times, or a class if the clone is expanded.

D	size	length	V	J	DNA	CDR3
.	few	14	TRBV5-1	TRBJ1-1	TGCGCCAGCAGCTTGGGGAACATGAACACTGAAGCTTTCTTT	CASSLGNMNTEAFF
.	.	14	TRBV28	TRBJ2-7	TGTGCCAGCAGTCAGAATCCGACTAGCTACGAGCAGTACTTC	CASSQNPTSYEQYF
TRBD2	.	14	TRBV10-3	TRBJ2-3	TGTGCCATCAGTGGGGGGGGATTCACAGATACGCAGTATTTT	CAISGGGFTDTQYF
TRBD1	once	14	TRBV6-1	TRBJ2-5	TGTGCCAGCAGGGCAGGGGGTAGCCAAGAGACCCAGTACTTC	CASRAGGSQETQYF
TRBD2	.	18	TRBV18	TRBJ2-7	TGTGCCAGCTCACCAAGCTTGACGCGAGCGGGAGCACCCTACGAGCAGTACTTC	CASSPSLTRAGAPYEQYF
.	.	15	TRBV27	TRBJ2-7	TGTGCCAGCAGCCCTACCTCGGGAGTACTGCGCGAGCAGTACTTC	CASSPTSGVLREQYF
.	.	13	TRBV19	TRBJ1-5	TGTGCCAGTAGTATAGCCATCTATCAGCCCCAGCATTTT	CASSIAIYQPQHF
.	few	12	TRBV10-3	TRBJ1-5	TGTGCCATCAGTGACACAGATCAGCCCCAGCATTTT	CAISDTDQPQHF
TRBD2	.	14	TRBV28	TRBJ2-5	TGTGCCTCCCTGACCCAGCGGGGCCAAGAGACCCAGTACTTC	CASLTQRGQETQYF
.	.	14	TRBV6-4	TRBJ2-3	TGTGCCAGCAGCCTGAATGGGGGCACAGATACGCAGTATTTT	CASSLNGGTDTQYF
.	.	15	TRBV5-6	TRBJ1-5	TGTGCCAGCAGCTTGGCAGGGGACAGCAATCAGCCCCAGCATTTT	CASSLAGDSNQPQHF
.	.	13	TRBV9	TRBJ2-3	TGTGCCAGCAGCCGGGGAGCTTCAGATACGCAGTATTTT	CASSRGASDTQYF
.	.	14	TRBV5-6	TRBJ2-3	TGTGCCAGCAGCTTGGCGGGGACCACAGATACGCAGTATTTT	CASSLAGTTDTQYF
.	.	14	TRBV19	TRBJ1-2	TGTGCCAGTAGTAGTCCCAAAGAGAGCTATGGCTACACCTTC	CASSSPKESYGYTF
.	.	13	TRBV4-1	TRBJ2-4	TGCGCCAGCAGCCTGCTAGGGGAAAACATTCAGTACTTC	CASSLLGENIQYF
.	.	12	TRBV6-4	TRBJ1-1	TGTGAGGGGGTACAGGGTAAAACTGAAGCTTTCTTT	CEGVQGKTEAFF
.	.	15	TRBV7-9	TRBJ2-7	TGTGCCAGCAGCTTAATGTGGGCACGACCCTACGAGCAGTACTTC	CASSLMWARPYEQYF
TRBD2	.	16	TRBV7-2	TRBJ2-3	TGTGCCAGCAGCTTAGTTGCGGGAGCCGGCACAGATACGCAGTATTTT	CASSLVAGAGTDTQYF
TRBD2	.	13	TRBV10-2	TRBJ2-7	TGCGCCAGTAGGGAGGGACGGTCCTACGAGCAGTACTTC	CASREGRSYEQYF
TRBD1	.	15	TRBV18	TRBJ1-1	TGTGCCAGCTCACACTCGACAGGGGGAAACACTGAAGCTTTCTTT	CASSHSTGGNTEAFF
.	once	13	TRBV30	TRBJ1-6	TGTGCCTGGAGGGGGGCAGGGGATTCACCCCTCCACTTT	CAWRGAGDSPLHF
.	.	11	TRBV5-6	TRBJ2-1	TGTGCCAGCAACAAGTACAATGAGCAGTTCTTC	CASNKYNEQFF